The 20 T cell receptor beta chains in this list originate from one sample, sequenced in a study of identical twins. TCRdb processed the 5' RACE reads anew with MiXCR; each CDR3 protein has one entry. The sample lists about 790,000 distinct CDR3 sequences; about 20% were seen once. This same sample was also part of a study on T cells expressing NK-cell markers.

Sequencing used PBMCs. These receptors were obtained from a woman in her late teens or twenties in good health.

The chain links TRBV19 to TRBJ1-4, with D uncertain. Trimming pared 7 bases from V and 8 bases from J, leaving 17 bases between. CDR1 and CDR2 from the germline V gene are LNHDA and SQIVND (reference sequence). The CDR3 spans 14 residues. The CDR3 protein is CASTEGADFEKLFF. The CDR3, as DNA: TGTGCCAGTACCGAGGGAGCGGATTTCGAAAAACTGTTTTTT.

This clonotype was counted a few times. The genes are TRBV3-1 and TRBJ2-1; 9 bases align to TRBD1. Trimming took 8 bases from V and 7 from J; bases not matched to a gene: 12. The V gene's germline CDR1 is LGHDT and CDR2 YNNKEL (reference sequence). The CDR3 sequence is 15 residues long. The CDR3 loop reads CASGGQTGGGNEQFF. The CDR3 DNA sequence: TGTGCCAGCGGAGGGCAAACAGGGGGCGGGAATGAGCAGTTCTTC.

This clonotype has a count of ten or more. This rearrangement joins TRBV20-1 to TRBJ1-1; D is possibly TRBD1 (6 bases). The CDR3 loop spans 17 amino acids. CDR1 and CDR2 (germline): DFQATT, SNEGSKA (reference sequence). The V gene lost 4 bases and the J gene lost 3 bases, with 24 bases spanning the gap. CDR3 in amino acids: CSAIPTSPQGPYTEAFF. The CDR3 DNA sequence: TGCAGTGCTATCCCAACCTCACCACAGGGCCCCTACACTGAAGCTTTCTTT.

The chain has TRBV12-3 or TRBV12-4 and TRBJ2-6; 8 nucleotides agree with TRBD1. J lost 0 bases, V lost 5 bases, and 9 bases had no gene match. The CDR3 runs to 18 residues. Here the CDR3 reads CASSDRGPNSSGANVLTF. CDR3 in DNA: TGTGCCAGCAGTGACAGGGGTCCCAACAGCTCTGGGGCCAACGTCCTGACTTTC.

This clonotype was seen more than once but under ten times. The chain joins TRBV10-3 to TRBJ2-2; D possibly corresponds to TRBD1 (6 bases). V was clipped by 6 bases and J by 2 bases, with 10 bases between them. CDR1 ENHRY and CDR2 SYGVKD come from the germline V gene. This CDR3 has 14 amino acids. CDR3 in DNA: TGTGCCATCAGGAGACAGGACAACACCGGGGAGCTGTTTTTT. Translating it yields CAIRRQDNTGELFF.

In this sample, this clonotype turned up a few times. The V gene is TRBV6-1, the J gene TRBJ2-3, with 7 bases aligning to TRBD2. The V gene end was trimmed by 7 bases and the J gene end by 5 bases; junction bases not matched to a gene: 15. Germline V gives CDR1 MNHNS, CDR2 SASEGT. This CDR3 region has 16 residues. In DNA, the CDR3 is TGTGCCAGCACCCATACTACGCGGGGGTATGGAGATACGCAGTATTTT. It yields the protein CASTHTTRGYGDTQYF.

This sequence joins TRBV7-9 and TRBJ2-3, with D possibly TRBD1 on 5 matching bases. V dropped 5 bases and J dropped 0 bases, with 18 bases sitting between them. The CDR3 is made up of 17 amino acids. CDR1 SEHNR and CDR2 FQNEAQ come from the germline V gene (reference sequence). The CDR3 reads CASSGHLTSTSTDTQYF. The CDR3 DNA sequence: TGTGCCAGCAGCGGACACCTTACATCGACTAGCACAGATACGCAGTATTTT.

A few counts support this clonotype. The chain has TRBV20-1 and TRBJ2-2; possibly TRBD1 for D (6 bases). This CDR3 has 16 amino acids. Trimming pared 3 bases from V and 4 bases from J, leaving 18 bases between. CDR1 DFQATT and CDR2 SNEGSKA come from the germline V gene (reference sequence). CDR3 in amino acids: CSASQQGGFGTGELFF. CDR3 bases: TGCAGTGCTAGTCAACAAGGGGGTTTCGGCACCGGGGAGCTGTTTTTT.

A few counts support this clonotype. The V and J genes are TRBV5-1 and TRBJ1-1, with D uncertain. The CDR3 totals 14 residues. Trimming shortened V by 4 bases and J by 4 bases, and 14 bases separated the two germline ends. Per the germline V gene, CDR1 is SGHRS and CDR2 is YFSETQ. The chain's CDR3 is CASSPGVGSTEAFF. The DNA for the CDR3 is TGCGCCAGCAGCCCTGGCGTGGGAAGCACTGAAGCTTTCTTT.

The rearrangement uses TRBV29-1 and TRBJ2-5, with 8 bases lining up with TRBD1. CDR1 and CDR2 from the germline V gene are SQVTM and ANQGSEA. After removal of 5 bases from V and 5 bases from J, the junction contained 4 bases not matched to a gene. CDR3 length: 12 residues. CDR3 in DNA: TGCAGCGTTACAGGGGGTTTGGAGACCCAGTACTTC. Residues: CSVTGGLETQYF.

This rearrangement joins TRBV9 to TRBJ2-5; no clear D. Germline V CDR1 and CDR2: SGDLS, YYNGEE. V gave up 0 bases and J gave up 2 bases, with 5 bases separating them. The CDR3 is 13 amino acids. The CDR3 region is CASSVEGQETQYF. The CDR3 DNA is TGTGCCAGCAGCGTAGAAGGGCAAGAGACCCAGTACTTC. The full variable domain, rest sourced from reference TRBV9 and TRBJ2-5, is DSGVTQTPKHLITATGQRVTLRCSPRSGDLSVYWYQQSLDQGLQFLIQYYNGEERAKGNILERFSAQQFPDLHSELNLSSLELGDSALYFCASSVEGQETQYFGPGTRLLVL.

This chain joins TRBV28 and TRBJ2-7; D call uncertain. From germline, CDR1 is MDHEN and CDR2 SYDVKM. CDR3 length: 12 residues. The ends were cut back, 5 bases at V and 5 bases at J, with 10 bases in the middle. The CDR3 DNA reads TGTGCCAGCAGTCCCCCGAAGGACGAGCAGTACTTC. This translates into CASSPPKDEQYF. The variable domain in full, completed from reference TRBV28 and TRBJ2-7, reads DVKVTQSSRYLVKRTGEKVFLECVQDMDHENMFWYRQDPGLGLRLIYFSYDVKMKEKGDIPEGYSVSREKKERFSLILESASTNQTSMYLCASSPPKDEQYFGPGTRLTVT.

This chain joins TRBV28 and TRBJ2-5; 8 bases are shared with TRBD1. From germline, CDR1 is MDHEN and CDR2 SYDVKM. V dropped 5 bases and J dropped 4; count of bases not matched to a gene: 9. The CDR3 loop spans 15 amino acids. CDR3 bases: TGTGCCAGCAGTAAGACAGGGGCGGGACGAGAGACCCAGTACTTC. This encodes CASSKTGAGRETQYF.

The CDR3 here is CASSLPDTTEAFF. In DNA form, the CDR3 reads TGTGCCAGCAGTTTACCCGACACCACTGAAGCTTTCTTT. V and J are TRBV12-3 or TRBV12-4 and TRBJ1-1; D remains ambiguous. Trimming removed 2 bases at V and 4 bases at J, with 8 bases between. The CDR3 spans 13 residues.

The chain has TRBV5-1 and TRBJ2-5; the match to TRBD1 covers 10 bases. This CDR3 is built from 17 residues. The V and J ends lost 4 bases and 5 bases, in that order; junction bases with no gene match: 14. The germline V gene has CDR1 SGHRS and CDR2 YFSETQ. Written as DNA, the CDR3 is TGCGCCAGCAGCGTCATAACGGGACAGGGGTTGGATGAGACCCAGTACTTC. Amino acid sequence: CASSVITGQGLDETQYF.

This chain connects TRBV7-9 to TRBJ2-5; TRBD2 matches 9 bases. CDR1 is SEHNR, CDR2 FQNEAQ, per germline (reference sequence). This CDR3 region has 16 residues. With V trimmed by 0 bases and J by 4 bases, 6 bases remained unmatched. In DNA, the CDR3 is TGTGCCAGCAGCTTAGCAGGCGGGGGGGCCAGAGAGACCCAGTACTTC. Amino acids: CASSLAGGGARETQYF.

This clonotype turned up a few times. The chain uses TRBV7-9 and TRBJ2-7; tentatively, D is TRBD1 (6 bases). V gave up 3 bases and J gave up 5 bases, with 14 bases separating them. CDR1 and CDR2 from the germline V gene are SEHNR and FQNEAQ (reference sequence). The CDR3 runs 14 residues. The CDR3 bases are TGTGCCAGCAGCTTTGCACAGGGTGGGCACGAGCAGTACTTC. It codes for CASSFAQGGHEQYF.

This clonotype was counted a few times. The chain links TRBV6-1 to TRBJ1-1, with unresolved D. The CDR3 is 14 residues long. V was trimmed by 7 bases and J by 0 bases, leaving 12 bases between them. Germline V gene sequence: CDR1 MNHNS, CDR2 SASEGT. This chain's CDR3 is CASKYGTVNTEAFF. The DNA of the CDR3 is TGTGCCAGCAAGTATGGAACGGTGAACACTGAAGCTTTCTTT.

This clonotype was seen only a few times. The genes are TRBV7-9 and TRBJ2-7; 7 bases match TRBD2. There are 17 residues in the CDR3. V was clipped by 5 bases and J by 0 bases; unmatched bases: 13. Looked up from germline, CDR1 is SEHNR and CDR2 is FQNEAQ (reference sequence). Written as DNA, the CDR3 is TGTGCCAGCAGCCGCGGGGCTAGCGGTTCCCACTCCTACGAGCAGTACTTC. It is translated as CASSRGASGSHSYEQYF.

This clonotype was seen a few times. The chain joins TRBV12-3 or TRBV12-4 to TRBJ2-1, with TRBD2 matching 11 bases. The V and J ends lost 6 bases and 5 bases, in that order; junction bases with no gene match: 6. CDR3 length equals 15 residues. In DNA, the CDR3 is TGTGCCAGCAGCCCCTCTAGCGGGAGGCACAATGAGCAGTTCTTC. Protein product: CASSPSSGRHNEQFF.